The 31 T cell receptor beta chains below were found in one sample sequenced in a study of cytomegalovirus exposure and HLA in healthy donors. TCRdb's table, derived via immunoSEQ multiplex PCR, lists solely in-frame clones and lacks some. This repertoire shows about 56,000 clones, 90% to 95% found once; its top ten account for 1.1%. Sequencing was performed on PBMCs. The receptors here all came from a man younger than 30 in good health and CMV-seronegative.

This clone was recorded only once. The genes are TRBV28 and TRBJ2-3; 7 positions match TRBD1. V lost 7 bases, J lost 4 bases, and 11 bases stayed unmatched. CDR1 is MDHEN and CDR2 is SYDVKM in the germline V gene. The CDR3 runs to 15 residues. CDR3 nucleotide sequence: TGTGCCAGCAACTTGGGACAGCAAGGCGCAGATACGCAGTATTTT. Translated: CASNLGQQGADTQYF.

This CDR3 reads CASSLGSRAGLRETQYF. As DNA, the CDR3 is TGTGCCAGCAGCTTGGGGTCGAGGGCGGGGCTCCGAGAGACCCAGTACTTC. This chain joins TRBV7-2 and TRBJ2-5; a possible D gene is TRBD2 (6 bases). The V gene lost 3 bases and the J gene lost 4 bases, with 21 bases spanning the gap. Germline lookup yields CDR1 SGHTA and CDR2 FQGNSA. The CDR3 contains 17 residues.

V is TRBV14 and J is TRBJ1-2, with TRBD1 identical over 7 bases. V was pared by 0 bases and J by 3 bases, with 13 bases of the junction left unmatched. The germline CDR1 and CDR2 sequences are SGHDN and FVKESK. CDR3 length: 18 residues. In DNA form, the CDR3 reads TGTGCCAGCAGCCAAGATCTGGGGACAAGGCAGGGGGACTATGGCTACACCTTC. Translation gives CASSQDLGTRQGDYGYTF.

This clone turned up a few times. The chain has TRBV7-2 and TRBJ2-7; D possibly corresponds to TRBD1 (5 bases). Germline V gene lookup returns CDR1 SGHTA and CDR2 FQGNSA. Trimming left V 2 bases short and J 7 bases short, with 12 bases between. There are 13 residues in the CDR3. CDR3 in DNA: TGTGCCAGCAGCTTATTGGTGGGGCGTGAGCAGTACTTC. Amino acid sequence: CASSLLVGREQYF.

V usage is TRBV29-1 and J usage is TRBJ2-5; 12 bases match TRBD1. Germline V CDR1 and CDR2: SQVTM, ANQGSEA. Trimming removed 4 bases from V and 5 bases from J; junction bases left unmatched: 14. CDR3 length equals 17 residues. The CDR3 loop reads CSVGPPSGTGGDETQYF. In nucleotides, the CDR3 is TGCAGCGTTGGACCGCCGTCCGGGACAGGGGGCGATGAGACCCAGTACTTC.

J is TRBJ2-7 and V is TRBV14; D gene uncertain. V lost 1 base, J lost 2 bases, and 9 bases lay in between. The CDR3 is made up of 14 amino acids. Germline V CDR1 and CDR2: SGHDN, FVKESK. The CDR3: CASSQVLPPYEQYF. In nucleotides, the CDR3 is TGTGCCAGCAGCCAAGTCCTTCCCCCCTACGAGCAGTACTTC.

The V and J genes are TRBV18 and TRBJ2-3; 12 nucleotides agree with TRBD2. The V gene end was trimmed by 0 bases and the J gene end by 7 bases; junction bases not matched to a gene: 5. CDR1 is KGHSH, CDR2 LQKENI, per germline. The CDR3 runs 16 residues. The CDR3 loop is CASSPPLAGGTNTQYF. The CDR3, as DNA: TGTGCCAGCTCACCACCCCTAGCGGGAGGGACAAATACGCAGTATTTT.

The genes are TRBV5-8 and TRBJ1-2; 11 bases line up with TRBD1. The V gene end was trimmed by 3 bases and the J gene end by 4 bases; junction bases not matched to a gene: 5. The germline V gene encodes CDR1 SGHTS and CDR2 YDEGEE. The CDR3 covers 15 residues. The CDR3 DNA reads TGTGCCAGCAGCTCCCGGGACAGGGGGGTCTATGGCTACACCTTC. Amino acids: CASSSRDRGVYGYTF.

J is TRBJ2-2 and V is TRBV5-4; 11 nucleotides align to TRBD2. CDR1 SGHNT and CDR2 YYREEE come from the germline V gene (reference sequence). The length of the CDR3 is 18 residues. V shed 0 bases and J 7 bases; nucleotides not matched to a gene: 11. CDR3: CASSLAGATSGISGELFF. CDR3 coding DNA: TGTGCCAGCAGCTTGGCGGGGGCGACTAGCGGGATCAGCGGGGAGCTGTTTTTT.

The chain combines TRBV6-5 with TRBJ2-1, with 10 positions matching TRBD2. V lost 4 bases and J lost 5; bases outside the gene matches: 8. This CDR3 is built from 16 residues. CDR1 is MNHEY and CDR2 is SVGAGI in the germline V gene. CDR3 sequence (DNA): TGTGCCAGCAGTTCCTTCGGACTAGCGGAAAACAATGAGCAGTTCTTC. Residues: CASSSFGLAENNEQFF.

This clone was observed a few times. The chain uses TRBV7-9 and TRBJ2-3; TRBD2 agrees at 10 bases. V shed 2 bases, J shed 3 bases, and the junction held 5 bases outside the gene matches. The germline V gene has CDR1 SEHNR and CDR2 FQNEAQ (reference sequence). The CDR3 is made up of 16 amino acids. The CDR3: CASSLNSGRPTDTQYF. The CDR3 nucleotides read TGTGCCAGCAGCTTAAATAGCGGGAGGCCTACAGATACGCAGTATTTT.

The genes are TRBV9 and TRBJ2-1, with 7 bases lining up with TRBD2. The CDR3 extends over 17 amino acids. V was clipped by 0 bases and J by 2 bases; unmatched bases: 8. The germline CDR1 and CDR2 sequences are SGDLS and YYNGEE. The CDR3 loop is CASSVAGGQAAYNEQFF. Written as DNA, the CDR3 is TGTGCCAGCAGCGTAGCGGGAGGCCAGGCCGCCTACAATGAGCAGTTCTTC.

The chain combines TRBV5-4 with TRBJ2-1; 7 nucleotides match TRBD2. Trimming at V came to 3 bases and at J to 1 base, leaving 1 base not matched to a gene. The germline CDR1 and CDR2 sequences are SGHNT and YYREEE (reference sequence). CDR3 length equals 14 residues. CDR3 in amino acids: CASSYGGSYNEQFF. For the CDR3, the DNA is TGTGCCAGCAGCTACGGGGGGTCCTACAATGAGCAGTTCTTC.

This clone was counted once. The CDR3 nucleotides are TGCGCCAGCAGTCGGGACAGGGGATTCACCTACGAGCAGTACTTC. The encoded protein is CASSRDRGFTYEQYF. J is TRBJ2-7 and V is TRBV10-1, with TRBD1 matching over 10 bases. CDR1 WNHNN and CDR2 SYGVQD come from the germline V gene (reference sequence). The CDR3 covers 15 residues. The ends lost 5 bases at V and 2 bases at J; junction bases unmatched: 6.

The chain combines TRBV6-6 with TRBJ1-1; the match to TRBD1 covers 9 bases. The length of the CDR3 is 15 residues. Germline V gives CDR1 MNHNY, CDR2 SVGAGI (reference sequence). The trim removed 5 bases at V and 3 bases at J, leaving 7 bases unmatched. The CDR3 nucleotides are TGTGCCAGCAGTGGCCCGGGACAGGGTGACACTGAAGCTTTCTTT. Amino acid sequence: CASSGPGQGDTEAFF.

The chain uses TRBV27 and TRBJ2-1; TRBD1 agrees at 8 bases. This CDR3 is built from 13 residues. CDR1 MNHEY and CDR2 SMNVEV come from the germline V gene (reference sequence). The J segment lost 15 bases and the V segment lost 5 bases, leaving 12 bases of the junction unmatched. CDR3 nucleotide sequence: TGTGCCAGCAGTCCGTCTAGCGAGGGGACAGGGTTCTTC. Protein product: CASSPSSEGTGFF.

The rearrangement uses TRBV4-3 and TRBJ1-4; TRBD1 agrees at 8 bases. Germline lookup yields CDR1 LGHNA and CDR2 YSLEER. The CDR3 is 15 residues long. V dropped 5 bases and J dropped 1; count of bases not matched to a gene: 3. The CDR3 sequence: CASSETGGTNEKLFF. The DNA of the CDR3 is TGCGCCAGCAGCGAAACAGGGGGAACTAATGAAAAACTGTTTTTT.

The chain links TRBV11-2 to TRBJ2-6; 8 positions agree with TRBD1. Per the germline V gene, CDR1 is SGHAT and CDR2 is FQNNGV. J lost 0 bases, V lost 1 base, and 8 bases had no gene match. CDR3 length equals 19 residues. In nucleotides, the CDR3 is TGTGCCAGCAGCTTAGTTTACAGGGGGACGATCTCTGGGGCCAACGTCCTGACTTTC. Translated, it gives CASSLVYRGTISGANVLTF. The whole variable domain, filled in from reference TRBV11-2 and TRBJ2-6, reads EAGVAQSPRYKIIEKRQSVAFWCNPISGHATLYWYQQILGQGPKLLIQFQNNGVVDDSQLPKDRFSAERLKGVDSTLKIQPAKLEDSAVYLCASSLVYRGTISGANVLTFGAGSRLTVL.

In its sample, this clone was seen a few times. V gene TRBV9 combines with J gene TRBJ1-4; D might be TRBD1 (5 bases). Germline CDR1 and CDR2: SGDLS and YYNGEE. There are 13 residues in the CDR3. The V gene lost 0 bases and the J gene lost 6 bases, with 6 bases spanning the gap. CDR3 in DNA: TGTGCCAGCAGCGTAGGGGGGGATGAAAAACTGTTTTTT. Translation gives CASSVGGDEKLFF.

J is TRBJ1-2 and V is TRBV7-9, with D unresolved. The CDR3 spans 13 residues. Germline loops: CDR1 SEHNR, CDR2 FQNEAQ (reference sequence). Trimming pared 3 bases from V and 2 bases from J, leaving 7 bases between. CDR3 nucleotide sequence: TGTGCCAGCAGCTTTGAGGGAAACTATGGCTACACCTTC. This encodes CASSFEGNYGYTF.

The chain's CDR3 is CASGQGALGANVLTF. The CDR3 DNA reads as TGTGCCAGTGGACAGGGGGCGCTTGGGGCCAACGTCCTGACTTTC. This chain links TRBV5-4 with TRBJ2-6; 11 positions agree with TRBD1. J lost 3 bases, V lost 8 bases, and 4 bases had no gene match. Germline V gene sequence: CDR1 SGHNT, CDR2 YYREEE (reference sequence). The CDR3 totals 15 residues.

In nucleotides, the CDR3 is TGTGCCAGCAGCCCCCGGGGGTTAGGGATGAACACTGAAGCTTTCTTT. Translating it yields CASSPRGLGMNTEAFF. V gene TRBV7-9 combines with J gene TRBJ1-1, with a weak D call TRBD1 (5 bases). This CDR3 has 16 residues. V lost 5 bases to trimming and J lost 0 bases, with 16 bases between them. From germline, CDR1 is SEHNR and CDR2 FQNEAQ (reference sequence).

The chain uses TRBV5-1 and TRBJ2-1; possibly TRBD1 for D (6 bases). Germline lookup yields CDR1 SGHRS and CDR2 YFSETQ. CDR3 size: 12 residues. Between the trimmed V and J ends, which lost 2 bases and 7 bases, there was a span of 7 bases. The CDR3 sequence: CASSLGGNEQFF. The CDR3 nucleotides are TGCGCCAGCAGCTTAGGGGGTAATGAGCAGTTCTTC.

The CDR3 region has the DNA TGTGCCAGTCCACAGTTTAATGAAAAACTGTTTTTT. It translates to CASPQFNEKLFF. The chain combines TRBV13 with TRBJ1-4; D gene unclear. CDR3 length: 12 residues. Germline lookup yields CDR1 PRHDT and CDR2 FYEKMQ (reference sequence). The germline V and J ends were trimmed by 9 bases and 4 bases, with 9 bases remaining between them.

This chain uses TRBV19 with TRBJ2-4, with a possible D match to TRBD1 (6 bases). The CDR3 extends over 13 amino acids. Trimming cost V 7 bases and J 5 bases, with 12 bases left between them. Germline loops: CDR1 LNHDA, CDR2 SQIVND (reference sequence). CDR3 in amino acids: CASTGHSENIQYF. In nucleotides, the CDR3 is TGTGCCAGTACGGGACACAGCGAAAACATTCAGTACTTC.

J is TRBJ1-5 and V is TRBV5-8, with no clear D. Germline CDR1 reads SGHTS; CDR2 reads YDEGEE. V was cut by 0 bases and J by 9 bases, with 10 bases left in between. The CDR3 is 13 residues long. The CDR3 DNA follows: TGTGCCAGCAGCTTGGGAGCGGAGAGGCCCCAGCATTTT. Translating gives CASSLGAERPQHF.

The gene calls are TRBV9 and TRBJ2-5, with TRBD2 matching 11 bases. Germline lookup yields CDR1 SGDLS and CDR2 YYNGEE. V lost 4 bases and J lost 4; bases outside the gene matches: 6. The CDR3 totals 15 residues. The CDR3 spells CASSSLAGDGETQYF. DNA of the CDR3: TGTGCCAGCAGCTCACTAGCGGGAGATGGAGAGACCCAGTACTTC.

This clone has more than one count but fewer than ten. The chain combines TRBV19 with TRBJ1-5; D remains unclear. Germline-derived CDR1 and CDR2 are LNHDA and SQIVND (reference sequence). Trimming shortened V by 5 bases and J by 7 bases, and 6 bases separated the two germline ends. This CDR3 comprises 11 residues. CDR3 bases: TGTGCCAGTAGTTCCGGGCAGCCCCAGCATTTT. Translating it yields CASSSGQPQHF.

CDR3 in DNA: TGTGCCAGCAGCCCTCTGTCCGACTTAGATGGCTACACCTTC. Its translation is CASSPLSDLDGYTF. The V and J genes are TRBV11-2 and TRBJ1-2; D remains unclear. CDR1 and CDR2 (germline): SGHAT, FQNNGV. The CDR3 is made up of 14 amino acids. Trimming took off 5 bases at V and 6 bases at J, with 16 bases between the two ends.

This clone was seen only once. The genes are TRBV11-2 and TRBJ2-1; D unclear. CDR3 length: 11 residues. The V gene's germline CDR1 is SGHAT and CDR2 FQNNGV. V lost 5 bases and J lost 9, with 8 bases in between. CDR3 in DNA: TGTGCCAGCAGCCACTGGGCTGAGCAGTTCTTC. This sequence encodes CASSHWAEQFF.

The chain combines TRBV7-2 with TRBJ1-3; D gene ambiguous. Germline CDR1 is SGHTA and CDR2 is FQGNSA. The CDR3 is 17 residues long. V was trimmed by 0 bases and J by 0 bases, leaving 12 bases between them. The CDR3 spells CASSLAPLGSSGNTIYF. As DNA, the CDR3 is TGTGCCAGCAGCTTAGCGCCGCTAGGCAGCTCTGGAAACACCATATATTTT.